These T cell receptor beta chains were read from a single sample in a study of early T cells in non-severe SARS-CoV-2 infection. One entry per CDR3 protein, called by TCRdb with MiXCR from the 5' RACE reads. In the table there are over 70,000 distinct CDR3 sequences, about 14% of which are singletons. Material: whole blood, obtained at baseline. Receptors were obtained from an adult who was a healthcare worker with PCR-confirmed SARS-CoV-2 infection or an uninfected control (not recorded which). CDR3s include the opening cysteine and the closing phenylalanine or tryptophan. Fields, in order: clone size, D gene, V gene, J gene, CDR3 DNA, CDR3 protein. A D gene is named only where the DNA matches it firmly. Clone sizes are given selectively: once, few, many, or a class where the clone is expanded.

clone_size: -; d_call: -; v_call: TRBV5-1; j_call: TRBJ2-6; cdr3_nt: TGCGCCAGCAGCTTCGATCCAGGGGTCTCTGGGGCCAACGTCCTGACTTTC; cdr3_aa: CASSFDPGVSGANVLTF
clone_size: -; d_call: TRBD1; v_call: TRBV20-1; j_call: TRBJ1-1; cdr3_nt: TGCAGTGCGCCCCATCACAGGGGTCGTTGGGACACTGAAGCTTTCTTT; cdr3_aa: CSAPHHRGRWDTEAFF
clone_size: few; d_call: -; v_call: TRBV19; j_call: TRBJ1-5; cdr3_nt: TGTGCCAGTAGTGCGGACGGGCGAGATAGCAATCAGCCCCAGCATTTT; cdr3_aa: CASSADGRDSNQPQHF
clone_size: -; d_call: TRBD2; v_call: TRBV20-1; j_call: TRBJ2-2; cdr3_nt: TGCAGTACTTCATCCCGGGGGAGCGGGAGGGCCTTAAACACCGGGGAGCTGTTTTTT; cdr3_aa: CSTSSRGSGRALNTGELFF
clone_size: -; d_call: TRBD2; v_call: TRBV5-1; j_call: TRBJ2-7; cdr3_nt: TGCGCCAGCAGCTTGGCTTCTAGCGGGAGAGGGTACGAGCAGTACTTC; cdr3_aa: CASSLASSGRGYEQYF
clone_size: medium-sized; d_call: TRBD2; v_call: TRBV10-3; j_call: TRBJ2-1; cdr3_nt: TGTGCCATCAGTCTTCTAGCGGAGGGGAGTGTCAATGAGCAGTTCTTC; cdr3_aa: CAISLLAEGSVNEQFF
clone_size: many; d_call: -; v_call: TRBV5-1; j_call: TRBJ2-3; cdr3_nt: TGCGCCAGCAGCTTGAATGCGCCAGATACGCAGTATTTT; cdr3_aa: CASSLNAPDTQYF
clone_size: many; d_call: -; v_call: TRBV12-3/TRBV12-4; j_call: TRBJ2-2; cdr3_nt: TGTGCCAGCAGTTGGGGGGCCGGGATTCGCACCGGGGAGCTGTTTTTT; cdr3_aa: CASSWGAGIRTGELFF
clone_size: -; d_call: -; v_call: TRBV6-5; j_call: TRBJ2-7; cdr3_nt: TGTGCCAGCAGTCGTCGGAACGAGCAGTACTTC; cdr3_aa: CASSRRNEQYF
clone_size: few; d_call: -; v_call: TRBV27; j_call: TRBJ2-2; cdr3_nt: TGTGCCAGCAGTACCCCTCCCACCGGGGAGCTGTTTTTT; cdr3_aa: CASSTPPTGELFF
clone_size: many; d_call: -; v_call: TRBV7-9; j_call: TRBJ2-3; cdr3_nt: TGTGCCAGCAGCTTAAATGGGGATACGCAGTATTTT; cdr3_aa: CASSLNGDTQYF
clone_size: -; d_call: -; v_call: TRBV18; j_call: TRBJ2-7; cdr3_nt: TGTGCCAGCTCACCACAACATGGATCGCAGGGTGCATACTTC; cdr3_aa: CASSPQHGSQGAYF
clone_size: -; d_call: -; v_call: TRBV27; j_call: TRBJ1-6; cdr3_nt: TGTGCCAGCAGTTTGGCAGGGTCAAATTCACCCCTCCACTTT; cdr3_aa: CASSLAGSNSPLHF
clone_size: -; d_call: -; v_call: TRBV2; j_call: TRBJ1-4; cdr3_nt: TGTGCCAACAAGCCGGGCCACACCAATGAAAAACTGTTTTTT; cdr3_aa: CANKPGHTNEKLFF
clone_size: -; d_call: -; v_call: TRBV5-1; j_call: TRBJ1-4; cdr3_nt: TGCGCCAGCAGCCGGGACACCTCTAATGAAAAACTGTTTTTT; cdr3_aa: CASSRDTSNEKLFF
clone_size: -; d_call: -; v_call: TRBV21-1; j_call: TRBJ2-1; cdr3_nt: TGTGCCAGCAGCGAGGGACTAGCGGGAGGCATGAGCTCCTACATTGAGCAGTTCTTC; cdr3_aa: CASSEGLAGGMSSYIEQFF
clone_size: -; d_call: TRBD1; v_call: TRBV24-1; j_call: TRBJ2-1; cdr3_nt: TGTGCCACCAGTGATTTAGGGCAGGGGGACAATGAGCAGTTCTTC; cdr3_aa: CATSDLGQGDNEQFF
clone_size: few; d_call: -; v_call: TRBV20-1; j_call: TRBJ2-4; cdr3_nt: TGCAGTGGGGGGTCATTTGGAGAGTACTTC; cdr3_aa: CSGGSFGEYF
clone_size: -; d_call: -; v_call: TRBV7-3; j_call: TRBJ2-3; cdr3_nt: TGTGCCAGCAGCCAATTACCCCTAGCAGAAGTGGGCACAGATACGCAGTATTTT; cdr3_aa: CASSQLPLAEVGTDTQYF
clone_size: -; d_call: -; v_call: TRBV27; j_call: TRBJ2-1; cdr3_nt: TGTGCCAGCCGAGGGACTTACTACAATGAGCAGTTCTTC; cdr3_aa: CASRGTYYNEQFF
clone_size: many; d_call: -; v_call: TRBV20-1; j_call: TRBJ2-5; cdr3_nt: TGCAGTGCAAAGAAAGGGATAGAGACCCAGTACTTC; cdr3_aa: CSAKKGIETQYF
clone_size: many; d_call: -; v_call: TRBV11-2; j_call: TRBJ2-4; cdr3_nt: TGTGCCAGCAGACCACTTGGCGGGGAAGCCAAAAACATTCAGTACTTC; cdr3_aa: CASRPLGGEAKNIQYF
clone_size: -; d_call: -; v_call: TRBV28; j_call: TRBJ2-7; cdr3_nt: TGTGCCAGCGGACCGAGAGGAGAGCAGTACTTC; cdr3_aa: CASGPRGEQYF
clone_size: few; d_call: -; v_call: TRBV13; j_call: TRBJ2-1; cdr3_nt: TGTGCCAGCAGCTTAGATGTGGCCTACAATGAGCAGTTCTTC; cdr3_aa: CASSLDVAYNEQFF
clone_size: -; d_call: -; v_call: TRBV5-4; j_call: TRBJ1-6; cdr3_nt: TGTGCCAGCAGCCAGATTAATTCACCCCTCCACTTT; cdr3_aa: CASSQINSPLHF
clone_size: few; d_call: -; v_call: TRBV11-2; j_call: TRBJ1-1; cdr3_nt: TGTGCCAGCAGCCCGGGGGCGGTTGGGAACACTGAAGCTTTCTTT; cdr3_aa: CASSPGAVGNTEAFF
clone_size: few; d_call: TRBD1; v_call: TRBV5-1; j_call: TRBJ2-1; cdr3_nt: TGCGCCAGCAGAGGGGGCCCTGAGCAGTTCTTC; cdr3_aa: CASRGGPEQFF
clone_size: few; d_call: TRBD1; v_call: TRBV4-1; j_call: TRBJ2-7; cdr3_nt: TGCGCCAGCAGCCAAGAGGACAGGGACAAGGGGGTCGCCTACGAGCAGTACTTC; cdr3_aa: CASSQEDRDKGVAYEQYF
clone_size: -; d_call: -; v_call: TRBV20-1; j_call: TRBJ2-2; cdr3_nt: TGCAGTGCTAGCAGATTAGGGGGGGCGGTCGCCGGGGAGCTGTTTTTT; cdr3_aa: CSASRLGGAVAGELFF
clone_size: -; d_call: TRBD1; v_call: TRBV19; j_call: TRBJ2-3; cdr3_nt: TGTGCCAGCTCCCTCCATGGGACAGCTGATACAGATACGCAGTATTTT; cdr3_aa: CASSLHGTADTDTQYF
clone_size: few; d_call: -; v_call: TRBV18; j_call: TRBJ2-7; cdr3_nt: TGTGCCAGCTCACCAAACCCATCCGACGAGCAGTACTTC; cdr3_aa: CASSPNPSDEQYF
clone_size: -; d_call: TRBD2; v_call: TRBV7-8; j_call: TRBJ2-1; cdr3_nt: TGTGCCAGCAGCCCAGACCCCTGGGCGGGAGGGCCCAGCAATGAGCAGTTCTTC; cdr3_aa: CASSPDPWAGGPSNEQFF
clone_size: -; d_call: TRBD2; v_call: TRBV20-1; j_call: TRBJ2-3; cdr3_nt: TGCAGTGCCAGCATATTAGCGGGAGGGCCCAATACGCAGTATTTT; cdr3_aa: CSASILAGGPNTQYF
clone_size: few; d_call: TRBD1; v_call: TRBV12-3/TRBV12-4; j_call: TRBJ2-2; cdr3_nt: TGTGCCAGCAGTGGCGGGACAGGGGCCACCGGGGAGCTGTTTTTT; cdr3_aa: CASSGGTGATGELFF
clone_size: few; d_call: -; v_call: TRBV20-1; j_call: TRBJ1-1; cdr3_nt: TGCAGTGCTAGAGAGAGCCGGAGCGGGGTGAACACTGAAGCTTTCTTT; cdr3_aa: CSARESRSGVNTEAFF
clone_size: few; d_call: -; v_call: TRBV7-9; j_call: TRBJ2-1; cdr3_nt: TGTGCCAGCAGGGGCCAAGCGGACCACGTCTCGGATGAGCAGTTCTTC; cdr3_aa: CASRGQADHVSDEQFF
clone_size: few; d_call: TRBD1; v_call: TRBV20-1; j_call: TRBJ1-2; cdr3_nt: TGCAGTGCTCGGGGACAGGCGAAGGGCTACACCTTC; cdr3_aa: CSARGQAKGYTF
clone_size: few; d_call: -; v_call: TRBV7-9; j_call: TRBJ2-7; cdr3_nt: TGTGCCAGCAGCAAAGAGGAGAACAGGGTGGCGTACTTC; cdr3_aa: CASSKEENRVAYF
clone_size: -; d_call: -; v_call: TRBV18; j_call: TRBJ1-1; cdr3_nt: TGTGCCAGCTCACCGGCGTTGAACACTGAAGCTTTCTTT; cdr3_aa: CASSPALNTEAFF
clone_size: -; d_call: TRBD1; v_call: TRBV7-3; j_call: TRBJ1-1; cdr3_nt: TGTGCCAGCAGCCGAGGACAGGGGACGGGGAAGAACACTGAAGCTTTCTTT; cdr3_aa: CASSRGQGTGKNTEAFF
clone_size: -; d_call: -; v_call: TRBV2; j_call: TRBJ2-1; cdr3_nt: TGTGCCAGCAATAGCCGGGAGAGTGAGAATGAGCAGTTCTTC; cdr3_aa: CASNSRESENEQFF
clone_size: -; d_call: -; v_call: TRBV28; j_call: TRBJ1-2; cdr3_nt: TGTGCCAGCAGTTTCACAGGGTCCGACTATGGCTACACCTTC; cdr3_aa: CASSFTGSDYGYTF
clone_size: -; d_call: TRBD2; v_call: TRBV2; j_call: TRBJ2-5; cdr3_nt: TGTGCCAGCCGCGGGACTAGCGGGGAGACCCAGTACTTC; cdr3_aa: CASRGTSGETQYF
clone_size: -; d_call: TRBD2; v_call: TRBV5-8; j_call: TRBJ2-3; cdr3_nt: TGTGCCAGCAGCTCCGGAGCGGGAGGAATTTCAGATACGCAGTATTTT; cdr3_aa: CASSSGAGGISDTQYF
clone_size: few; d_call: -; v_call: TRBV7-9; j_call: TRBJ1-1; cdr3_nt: TGTGCCAGCAGCTTACCAGGGGCGTACACTGAAGCTTTCTTT; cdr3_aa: CASSLPGAYTEAFF
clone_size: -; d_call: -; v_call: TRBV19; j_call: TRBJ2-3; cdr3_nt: TGTGCCAGTAGGGCGGGGCCCTCTGGGGATACGCAGTATTTT; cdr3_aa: CASRAGPSGDTQYF
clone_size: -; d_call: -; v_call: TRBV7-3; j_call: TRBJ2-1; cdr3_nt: TGTGCCAGCAGCTTAACAGTAAATAGCGGAGGGAATGAGCAGTTCTTC; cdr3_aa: CASSLTVNSGGNEQFF
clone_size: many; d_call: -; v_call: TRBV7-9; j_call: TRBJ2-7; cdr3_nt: TGTGCCAGCAGCTTGGGGGCCACCTACGAGCAGTACTTC; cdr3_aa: CASSLGATYEQYF
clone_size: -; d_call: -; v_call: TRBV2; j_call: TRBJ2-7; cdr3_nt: TGTGCCAGCAGTGAAGCTCTCCCTGGGGCAGGCTCCTACGAGCAGTACTTC; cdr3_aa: CASSEALPGAGSYEQYF
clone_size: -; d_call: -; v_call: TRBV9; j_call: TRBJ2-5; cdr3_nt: TGTGCCAGCAGCGAGACCCTTCTTGGGACCCAGTACTTC; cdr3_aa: CASSETLLGTQYF
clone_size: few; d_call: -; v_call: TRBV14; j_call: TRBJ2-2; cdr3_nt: TGTGCCAGCAGCCAAAAACGGATAAACACCGGGGAGCTGTTTTTT; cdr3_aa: CASSQKRINTGELFF
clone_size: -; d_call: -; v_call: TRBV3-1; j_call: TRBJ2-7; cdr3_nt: TGTGCCAGCAGCCGTGGGAACCCCTACGAGCAGTACTTC; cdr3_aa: CASSRGNPYEQYF
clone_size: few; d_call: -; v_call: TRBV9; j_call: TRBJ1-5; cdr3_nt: TGTGCCAGCAGCCCCGGGGGGGGGAGCAATCAGCCCCAGCATTTT; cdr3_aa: CASSPGGGSNQPQHF
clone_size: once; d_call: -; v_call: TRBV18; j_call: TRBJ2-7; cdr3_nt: TGTGCCAGCTCGCAACAGGACGAGCAGTACTTC; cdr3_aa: CASSQQDEQYF
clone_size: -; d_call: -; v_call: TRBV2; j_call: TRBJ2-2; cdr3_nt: TGTGCCAGCAGTTTGGGCCTAAACACCGGGGAGCTGTTTTTT; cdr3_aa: CASSLGLNTGELFF
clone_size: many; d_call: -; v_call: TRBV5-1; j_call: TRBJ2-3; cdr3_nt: TGCGCCAGCAGCTTGGCAGACAGCAGCAGTAGCACAGATACGCAGTATTTT; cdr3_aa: CASSLADSSSSTDTQYF
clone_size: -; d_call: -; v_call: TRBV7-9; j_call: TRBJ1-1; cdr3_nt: TGTGCCAGCAGCCCGGGACCCGCGAAGGGGTTT; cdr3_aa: CASSPGPAKGF